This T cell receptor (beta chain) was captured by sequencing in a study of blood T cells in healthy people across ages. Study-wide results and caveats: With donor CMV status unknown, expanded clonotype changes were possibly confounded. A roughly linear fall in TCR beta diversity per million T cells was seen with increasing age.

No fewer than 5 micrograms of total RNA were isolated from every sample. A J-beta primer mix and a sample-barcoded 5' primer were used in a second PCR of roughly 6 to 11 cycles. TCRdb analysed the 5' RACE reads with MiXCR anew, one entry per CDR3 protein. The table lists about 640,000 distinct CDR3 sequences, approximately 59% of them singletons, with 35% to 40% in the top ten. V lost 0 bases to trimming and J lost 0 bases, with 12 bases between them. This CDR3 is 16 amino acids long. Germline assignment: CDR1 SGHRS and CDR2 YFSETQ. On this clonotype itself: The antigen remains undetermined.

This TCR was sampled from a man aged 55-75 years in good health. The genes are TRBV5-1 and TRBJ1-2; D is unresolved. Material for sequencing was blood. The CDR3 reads CASSLVAERSNYGYTF. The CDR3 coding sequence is TGCGCCAGCAGCTTGGTGGCGGAGCGGTCTAACTATGGCTACACCTTC. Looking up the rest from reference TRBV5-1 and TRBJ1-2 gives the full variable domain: KAGVTQTPRYLIKTRGQQVTLSCSPISGHRSVSWYQQTPGQGLQFLFEYFSETQRNKGNFPGRFSGRQFSNSRSEMNVSTLELGDSALYLCASSLVAERSNYGYTFGSGTRLTVV.